This T cell receptor beta chain was profiled in a study of cytomegalovirus exposure and HLA in healthy donors. As regards this clone: Its specificity is unknown.

Using immunoSEQ multiplex PCR, the repertoire was profiled, and TCRdb retains in-frame clones only, with some absent. This table holds about 84,000 clones, roughly 88% found once. Study outcomes and limitations: Overall, roughly 150 TCR beta chains were annotated as cytomegalovirus-associated. Rare TCR sequences dominated, though some public TCRs recurred in many donors. Using the classifier, cytomegalovirus status was reportedly diagnosed with high specificity and sensitivity. A few CMV-associated chains proved CMV antigen-specific in vitro.

The junction had 9 bases not matched to a gene; V was cut back by 4 bases and J by 6 bases. Germline-derived CDR1 and CDR2 are SGHDT and YYEEEE. The CDR3 is 14 amino acids. The chain employs TRBV5-6 and TRBJ2-7, with 8 bases aligning to TRBD2. This TCR derives from a man between 25 and 39 years old in good health and CMV-seronegative. Sequenced sample: PBMCs. This CDR3 is CASSLDSGGVEQYF. The CDR3 bases are TGTGCCAGCAGCCTCGACAGCGGGGGCGTCGAGCAGTACTTC.